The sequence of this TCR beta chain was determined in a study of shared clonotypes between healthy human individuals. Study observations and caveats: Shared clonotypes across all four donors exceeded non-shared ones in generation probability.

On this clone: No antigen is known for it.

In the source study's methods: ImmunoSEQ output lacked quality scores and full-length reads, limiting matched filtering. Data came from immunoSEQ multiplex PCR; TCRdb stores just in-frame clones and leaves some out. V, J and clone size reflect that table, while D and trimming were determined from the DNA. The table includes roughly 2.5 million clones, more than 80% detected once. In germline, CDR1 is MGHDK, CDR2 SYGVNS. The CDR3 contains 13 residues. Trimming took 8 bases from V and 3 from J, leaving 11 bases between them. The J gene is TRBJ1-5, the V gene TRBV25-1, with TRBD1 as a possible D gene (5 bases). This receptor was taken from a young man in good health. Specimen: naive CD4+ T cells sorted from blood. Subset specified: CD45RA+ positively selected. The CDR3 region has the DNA TGTGCCAGCTCGGGACTTTTCAATCAGCCCCAGCATTTT. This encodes CASSGLFNQPQHF. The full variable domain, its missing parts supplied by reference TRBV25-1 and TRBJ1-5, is EADIYQTPRYLVIGTGKKITLECSQTMGHDKMYWYQQDPGMELHLIHYSYGVNSTEKGDLSSESTVSRIRTEHFPLTLESARPSHTSQYLCASSGLFNQPQHFGDGTRLSIL.